A single sample gave rise to the 18 T cell receptor beta chains below, sequenced in a study of blood T cell repertoires in COVID-19. The data were produced by immunoSEQ multiplex PCR, yet TCRdb's version contains in-frame clones alone and is incomplete. This table has hundreds of thousands of clones, around 88% appearing once. Sequences were obtained from peripheral blood. Receptor source: a man in his forties with acute or convalescent COVID-19.

CDR3 bases: TGTGCCAGCAGTTCAACAGGGACATCCGAAAAACTGTTTTTT. Translation gives CASSSTGTSEKLFF. The genes are TRBV5-4 and TRBJ1-4; perhaps TRBD1 as D (6 bases). This CDR3 has 14 amino acids. Trimming left V 5 bases short and J 8 bases short, with 16 bases between. Germline CDR1 reads SGHNT; CDR2 reads YYREEE (reference sequence).

The rearrangement links TRBV15 to TRBJ2-1; no clear D. This CDR3 is built from 16 residues. The germline V and J ends were trimmed by 3 bases and 4 bases, with 16 bases remaining between them. Germline V gene lookup returns CDR1 LNHNV and CDR2 YYDKDF (reference sequence). The CDR3 reads CATSSLTKLLYNEQFF. In DNA form, the CDR3 reads TGTGCCACCAGCAGTTTAACTAAGCTGTTATACAATGAGCAGTTCTTC.

The chain joins TRBV28 to TRBJ2-7; 9 bases match TRBD1. This CDR3 spans 14 amino acids. Germline values: CDR1 MDHEN, CDR2 SYDVKM. Trimming cost V 2 bases and J 5 bases; bases outside gene matches: 4. The DNA of the CDR3 is TGTGCCAGCAGTTTAAGACAGGGGGGAGACGAGCAGTACTTC. Translated, it gives CASSLRQGGDEQYF.

The rearrangement uses TRBV28 and TRBJ1-5; D remains unclear. The length of the CDR3 is 15 residues. Trimming pared 4 bases from V and 0 bases from J, leaving 10 bases between. The germline V gene has CDR1 MDHEN and CDR2 SYDVKM. CDR3 region: CASSSNRYSNQPQHF. For the CDR3, the DNA is TGTGCCAGCAGTTCTAACAGATATAGCAATCAGCCCCAGCATTTT.

The chain couples TRBV6-6 to TRBJ2-7; TRBD1 aligns across 8 bases. V shed 7 bases and J 4 bases; nucleotides not matched to a gene: 9. CDR3 length: 14 residues. Germline CDR1 MNHNY, CDR2 SVGAGI (reference sequence). DNA of the CDR3: TGTGCCAGCACCGCGGGACAGGTCCCTTACGAGCAGTACTTC. Translating it yields CASTAGQVPYEQYF.

The rearrangement links TRBV5-4 to TRBJ2-1; 9 bases agree with TRBD1. Per germline, CDR1 SGHNT and CDR2 YYREEE (reference sequence). CDR3 length: 15 amino acids. J was trimmed by 0 bases and V by 5 bases; bases with no gene match: 3. The CDR3 loop is CASRTGGPSYNEQFF. The CDR3 DNA follows: TGTGCCAGCAGGACAGGGGGACCCTCCTACAATGAGCAGTTCTTC.

This clone appeared once. The chain couples TRBV20-1 to TRBJ2-7; 7 nucleotides align to TRBD1. With 3 bases clipped from V and 7 bases from J, the junction kept 12 bases outside the gene matches. The germline V gene encodes CDR1 DFQATT and CDR2 SNEGSKA (reference sequence). The CDR3 spans 14 residues. The CDR3 nucleotides are TGCAGTGCTAGTTCAGGGACAGTCCCGCGGGAGCAGTACTTC. This codes for CSASSGTVPREQYF.

The J gene is TRBJ1-1, the V gene TRBV9; no reliable D call. The CDR3 length is 13 residues. Deletions cut 4 bases from V and 5 bases from J, with 12 bases between. Germline V lookup: CDR1 SGDLS, CDR2 YYNGEE. Here the CDR3 DNA reads TGTGCCAGCAGCTTGTACTCCCGGACTGAAGCTTTCTTT. It specifies CASSLYSRTEAFF.

This clone occurred once. The V gene is TRBV5-1, the J gene TRBJ2-3; D is unresolved. The CDR3 consists of 16 residues. CDR1 is SGHRS, CDR2 YFSETQ, per germline. With 0 bases removed from V and 2 bases from J, the gap between germline ends came to 13 bases. Here the CDR3 reads CASSLAFLEVTDTQYF. The CDR3 DNA sequence: TGCGCCAGCAGCTTGGCCTTCCTAGAGGTCACAGATACGCAGTATTTT.

The rearrangement uses TRBV24-1 and TRBJ1-5, with unresolved D. The germline V and J ends were trimmed by 8 bases and 7 bases, with 8 bases remaining between them. Germline assignment: CDR1 KGHDR and CDR2 SFDVKD. This CDR3 contains 11 residues. The CDR3 nucleotides are TGTGCCACCAATTATAGACAGCCCCAGCATTTT. Translation: CATNYRQPQHF.

The chain employs TRBV19 and TRBJ1-1, with 8 bases fitting TRBD1. Unmatched junction bases numbered 5, after V lost 6 bases and J lost 2 bases. This CDR3 is 14 amino acids long. The germline V gene has CDR1 LNHDA and CDR2 SQIVND (reference sequence). The CDR3 sequence is CASRWDRTNTEAFF. The CDR3 DNA reads TGTGCCAGTAGGTGGGACAGGACTAACACTGAAGCTTTCTTT.

The chain is built from TRBV18 and TRBJ2-2; possibly TRBD2 for D (5 bases). V was clipped by 3 bases and J by 0 bases, with 8 bases between them. The V gene's germline CDR1 is KGHSH and CDR2 LQKENI. The CDR3 loop spans 15 amino acids. The CDR3 bases are TGTGCCAGCTCACCGGGAGAGCCGAACACCGGGGAGCTGTTTTTT. This encodes CASSPGEPNTGELFF. Using reference TRBV18 and TRBJ2-2 for the parts outside the CDR3, the full variable domain is NAGVMQNPRHLVRRRGQEARLRCSPMKGHSHVYWYRQLPEEGLKFMVYLQKENIIDESGMPKERFSAEFPKEGPSILRIQQVVRGDSAAYFCASSPGEPNTGELFFGEGSRLTVL.

The chain is built from TRBV19 and TRBJ1-6, with D perhaps TRBD1 (6 bases). Germline values: CDR1 LNHDA, CDR2 SQIVND (reference sequence). The V and J ends lost 3 bases and 9 bases respectively, with 15 bases between them. The CDR3 runs to 15 residues. The CDR3 DNA reads as TGTGCCAGTAGTATCGGGACACCGGCCTTTTCACCCCTCCACTTT. Translated, it gives CASSIGTPAFSPLHF.

V usage is TRBV5-1 and J usage is TRBJ2-1, with D perhaps matching TRBD2 (7 bases). This CDR3 is 16 amino acids long. V dropped 1 base and J dropped 7 bases, with 18 bases sitting between them. Per the germline V gene, CDR1 is SGHRS and CDR2 is YFSETQ. CDR3 in amino acids: CASSLTRGASLNEQFF. The CDR3 DNA follows: TGCGCCAGCAGCTTGACCCGGGGGGCGAGCCTTAATGAGCAGTTCTTC.

CDR3 in amino acids: CASRKGGFSNQPQHF. The CDR3 DNA sequence: TGTGCCAGCAGAAAAGGGGGATTCAGCAATCAGCCCCAGCATTTT. J is TRBJ1-5 and V is TRBV28; D possibly corresponds to TRBD1 (6 bases). With 6 bases removed from V and 1 base from J, the gap between germline ends came to 13 bases. The CDR3 is 15 amino acids. Germline V CDR1 and CDR2: MDHEN, SYDVKM. Looking up the rest from reference TRBV28 and TRBJ1-5 gives the full variable domain: DVKVTQSSRYLVKRTGEKVFLECVQDMDHENMFWYRQDPGLGLRLIYFSYDVKMKEKGDIPEGYSVSREKKERFSLILESASTNQTSMYLCASRKGGFSNQPQHFGDGTRLSIL.

The chain recombines TRBV5-1 with TRBJ2-2; 9 bases are a match to TRBD1. This CDR3 has 15 amino acids. Germline V gene data show CDR1 as SGHRS and CDR2 as YFSETQ. Trimming at V came to 5 bases and at J to 2 bases, leaving 4 bases not matched to a gene. The DNA for the CDR3 is TGCGCCAGCAGAGAACAGGGGGCTAACACCGGGGAGCTGTTTTTT. It translates to CASREQGANTGELFF.

The rearrangement links TRBV5-1 to TRBJ2-1, with D perhaps matching TRBD2 (6 bases). The CDR3 spans 15 residues. V lost 0 bases and J 3 bases, leaving 10 bases between the germline ends. The V gene's germline CDR1 is SGHRS and CDR2 YFSETQ. The CDR3 nucleotides are TGCGCCAGCAGCTTGGCGGGGAGGATCTACAATGAGCAGTTCTTC. Its translation: CASSLAGRIYNEQFF.

The chain joins TRBV7-2 to TRBJ2-3, with TRBD2 matching over 7 bases. V was pared by 1 base and J by 4 bases, with 5 bases of the junction left unmatched. This CDR3 comprises 15 residues. The germline V gene encodes CDR1 SGHTA and CDR2 FQGNSA. CDR3 sequence (DNA): TGTGCCAGCAGCTTAGACCCGGGGGGTCCAGATACGCAGTATTTT. Translating it yields CASSLDPGGPDTQYF.